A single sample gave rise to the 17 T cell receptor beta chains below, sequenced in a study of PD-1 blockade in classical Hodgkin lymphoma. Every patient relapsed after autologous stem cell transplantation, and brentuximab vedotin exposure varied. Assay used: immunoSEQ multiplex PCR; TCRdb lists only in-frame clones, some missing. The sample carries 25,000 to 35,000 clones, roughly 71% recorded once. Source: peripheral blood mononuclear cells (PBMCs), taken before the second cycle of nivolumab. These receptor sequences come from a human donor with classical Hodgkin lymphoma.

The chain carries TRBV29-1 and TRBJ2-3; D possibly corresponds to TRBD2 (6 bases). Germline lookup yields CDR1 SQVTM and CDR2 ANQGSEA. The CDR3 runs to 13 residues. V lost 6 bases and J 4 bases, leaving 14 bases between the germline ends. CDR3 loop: CSVRGTVPDTQYF. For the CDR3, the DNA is TGCAGCGTACGAGGGACTGTCCCAGATACGCAGTATTTT.

CDR3: CSVLREYEQYF. Written as DNA, the CDR3 is TGCAGCGTCCTCAGGGAGTACGAGCAGTACTTC. The V gene is TRBV29-1, the J gene TRBJ2-7, with D tentatively TRBD1 or TRBD2 (5 bases each). There are 11 residues in the CDR3. V lost 6 bases, J lost 4 bases, and 10 bases lay in between. CDR1 SQVTM and CDR2 ANQGSEA come from the germline V gene.

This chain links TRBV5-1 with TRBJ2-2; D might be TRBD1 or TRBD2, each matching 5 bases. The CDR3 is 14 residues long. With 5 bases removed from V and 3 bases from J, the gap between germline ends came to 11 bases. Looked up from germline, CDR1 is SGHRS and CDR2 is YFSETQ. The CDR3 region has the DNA TGCGCCAGCAGGACAGCGGAGTACACCGGGGAGCTGTTTTTT. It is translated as CASRTAEYTGELFF. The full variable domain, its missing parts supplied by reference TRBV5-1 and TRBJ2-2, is KAGVTQTPRYLIKTRGQQVTLSCSPISGHRSVSWYQQTPGQGLQFLFEYFSETQRNKGNFPGRFSGRQFSNSRSEMNVSTLELGDSALYLCASRTAEYTGELFFGEGSRLTVL.

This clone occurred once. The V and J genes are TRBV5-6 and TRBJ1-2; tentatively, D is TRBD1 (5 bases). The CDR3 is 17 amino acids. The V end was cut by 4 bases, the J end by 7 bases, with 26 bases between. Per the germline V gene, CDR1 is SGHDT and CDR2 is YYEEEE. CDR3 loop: CASSQINIVGDGSGYTF. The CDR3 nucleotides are TGTGCCAGCAGCCAAATAAACATAGTAGGGGACGGATCTGGCTACACCTTC.

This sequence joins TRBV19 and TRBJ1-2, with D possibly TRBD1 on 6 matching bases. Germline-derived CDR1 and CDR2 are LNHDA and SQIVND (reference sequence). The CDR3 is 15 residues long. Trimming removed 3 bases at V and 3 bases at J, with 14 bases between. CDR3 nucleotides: TGTGCCAGTAGTATCCTCGGACAGCATCACTATGGCTACACCTTC. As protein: CASSILGQHHYGYTF.

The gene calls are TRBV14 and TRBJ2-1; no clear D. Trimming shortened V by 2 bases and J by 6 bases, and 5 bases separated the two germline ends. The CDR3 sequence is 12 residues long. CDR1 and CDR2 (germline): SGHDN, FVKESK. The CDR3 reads CASSQSSNEQFF. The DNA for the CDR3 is TGTGCCAGCAGCCAATCCAGCAATGAGCAGTTCTTC.

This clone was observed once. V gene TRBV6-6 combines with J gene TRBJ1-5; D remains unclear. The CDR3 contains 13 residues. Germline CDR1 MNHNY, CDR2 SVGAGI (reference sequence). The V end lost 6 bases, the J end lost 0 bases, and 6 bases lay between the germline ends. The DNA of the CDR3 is TGTGCCAGCAGCCGGAGTAGCAATCAGCCCCAGCATTTT. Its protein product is CASSRSSNQPQHF.

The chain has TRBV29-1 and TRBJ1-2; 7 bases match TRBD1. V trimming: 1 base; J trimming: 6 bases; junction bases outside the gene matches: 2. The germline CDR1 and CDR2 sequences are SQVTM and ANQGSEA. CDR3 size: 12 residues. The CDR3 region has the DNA TGCAGCGTTGAAGGACAGGGCAATGGCTACACCTTC. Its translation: CSVEGQGNGYTF.

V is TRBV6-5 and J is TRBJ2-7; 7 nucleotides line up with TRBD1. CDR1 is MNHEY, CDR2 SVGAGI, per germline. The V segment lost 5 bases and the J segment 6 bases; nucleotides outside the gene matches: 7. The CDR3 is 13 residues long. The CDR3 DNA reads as TGTGCCAGCAGTCGACAGGGTCTGGGCGAGCAGTACTTC. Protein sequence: CASSRQGLGEQYF.

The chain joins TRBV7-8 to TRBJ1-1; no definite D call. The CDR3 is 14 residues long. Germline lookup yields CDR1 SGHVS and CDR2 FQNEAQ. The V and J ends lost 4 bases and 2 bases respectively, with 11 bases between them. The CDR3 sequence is CASSSEVVNTEAFF. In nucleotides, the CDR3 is TGTGCCAGCAGCTCCGAAGTAGTAAACACTGAAGCTTTCTTT.

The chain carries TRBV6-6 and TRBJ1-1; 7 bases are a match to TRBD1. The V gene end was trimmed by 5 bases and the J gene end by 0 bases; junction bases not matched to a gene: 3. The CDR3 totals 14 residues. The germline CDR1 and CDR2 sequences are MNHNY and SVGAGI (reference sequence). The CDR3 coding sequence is TGTGCCAGCAGTCGTGGGACAGTGAACACTGAAGCTTTCTTT. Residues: CASSRGTVNTEAFF.

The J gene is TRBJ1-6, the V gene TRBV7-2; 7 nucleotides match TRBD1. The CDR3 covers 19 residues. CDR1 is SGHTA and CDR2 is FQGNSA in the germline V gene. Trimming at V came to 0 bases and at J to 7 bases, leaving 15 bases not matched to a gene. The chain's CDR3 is CASSLAAGGKARPNSPLHF. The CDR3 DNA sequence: TGTGCCAGCAGCTTAGCAGCAGGGGGAAAGGCCCGTCCGAATTCACCCCTCCACTTT.

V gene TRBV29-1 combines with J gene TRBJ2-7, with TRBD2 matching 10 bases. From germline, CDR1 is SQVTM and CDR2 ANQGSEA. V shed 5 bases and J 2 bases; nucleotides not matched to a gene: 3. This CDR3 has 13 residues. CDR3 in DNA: TGCAGCGTTAAACTAGCGGGGACCTACGAGCAGTACTTC. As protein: CSVKLAGTYEQYF.

The CDR3 sequence: CASSVGPDSFYTEAFF. DNA of the CDR3: TGTGCCAGCAGCGTAGGCCCGGACAGCTTCTACACTGAAGCTTTCTTT. The rearrangement joins TRBV9 to TRBJ1-1; tentative D call: TRBD1 (6 bases). V lost 0 bases and J 3 bases, leaving 15 bases between the germline ends. Germline assignment: CDR1 SGDLS and CDR2 YYNGEE. CDR3 length: 16 residues.

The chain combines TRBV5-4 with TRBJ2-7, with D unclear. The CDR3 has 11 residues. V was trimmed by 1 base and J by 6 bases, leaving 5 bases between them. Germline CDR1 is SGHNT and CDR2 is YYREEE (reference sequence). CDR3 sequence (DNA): TGTGCCAGCAGCTTGCTCAGCGAGCAGTACTTC. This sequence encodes CASSLLSEQYF.

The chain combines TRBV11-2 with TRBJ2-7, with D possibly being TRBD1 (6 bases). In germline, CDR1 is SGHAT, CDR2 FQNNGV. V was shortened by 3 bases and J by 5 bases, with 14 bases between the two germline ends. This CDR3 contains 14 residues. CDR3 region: CASSFLRGSDEQYF. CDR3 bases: TGTGCCAGCAGCTTTCTCAGGGGTTCTGACGAGCAGTACTTC.

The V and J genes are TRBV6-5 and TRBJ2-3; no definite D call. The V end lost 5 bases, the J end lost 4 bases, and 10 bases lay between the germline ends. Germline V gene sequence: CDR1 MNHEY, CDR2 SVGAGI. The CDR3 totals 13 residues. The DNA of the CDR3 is TGTGCCAGCAGTCAAAGGATGGCAGATACGCAGTATTTT. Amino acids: CASSQRMADTQYF.